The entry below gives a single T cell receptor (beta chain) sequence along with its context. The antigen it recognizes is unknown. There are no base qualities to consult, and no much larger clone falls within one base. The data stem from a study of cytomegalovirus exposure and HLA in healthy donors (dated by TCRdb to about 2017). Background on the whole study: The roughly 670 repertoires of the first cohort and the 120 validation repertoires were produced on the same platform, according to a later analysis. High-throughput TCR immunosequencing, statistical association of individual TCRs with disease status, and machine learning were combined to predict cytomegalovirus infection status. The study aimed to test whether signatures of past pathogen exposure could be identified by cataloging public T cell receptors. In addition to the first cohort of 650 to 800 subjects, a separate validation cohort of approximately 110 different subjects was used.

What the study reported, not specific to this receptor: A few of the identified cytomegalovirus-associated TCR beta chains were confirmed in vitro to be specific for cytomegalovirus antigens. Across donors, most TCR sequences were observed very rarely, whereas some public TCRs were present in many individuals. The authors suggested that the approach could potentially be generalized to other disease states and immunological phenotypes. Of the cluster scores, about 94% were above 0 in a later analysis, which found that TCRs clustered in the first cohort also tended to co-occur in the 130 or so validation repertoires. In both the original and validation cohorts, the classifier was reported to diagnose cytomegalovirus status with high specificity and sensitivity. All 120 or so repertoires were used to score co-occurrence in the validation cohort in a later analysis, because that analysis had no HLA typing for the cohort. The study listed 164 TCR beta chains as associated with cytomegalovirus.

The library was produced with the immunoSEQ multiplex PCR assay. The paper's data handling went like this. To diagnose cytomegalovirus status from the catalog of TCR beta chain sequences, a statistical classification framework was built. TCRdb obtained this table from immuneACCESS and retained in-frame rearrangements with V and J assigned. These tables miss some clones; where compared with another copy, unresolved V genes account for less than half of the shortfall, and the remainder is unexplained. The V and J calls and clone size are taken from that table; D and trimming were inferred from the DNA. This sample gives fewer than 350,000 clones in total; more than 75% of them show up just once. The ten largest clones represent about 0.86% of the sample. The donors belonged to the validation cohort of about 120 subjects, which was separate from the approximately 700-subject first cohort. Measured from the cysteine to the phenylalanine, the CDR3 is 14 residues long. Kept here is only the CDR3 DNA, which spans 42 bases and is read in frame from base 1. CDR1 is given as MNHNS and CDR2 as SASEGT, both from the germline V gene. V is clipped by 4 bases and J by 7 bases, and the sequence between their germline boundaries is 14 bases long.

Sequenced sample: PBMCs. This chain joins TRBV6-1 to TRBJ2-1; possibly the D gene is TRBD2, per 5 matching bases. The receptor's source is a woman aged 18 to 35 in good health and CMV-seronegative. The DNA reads TGTGCCAGCAGTGGGGAGCACCCGTCGAATGAGCAGTTCTTC. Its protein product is CASSGEHPSNEQFF.